This T cell receptor beta chain was recorded in a study of T-cell reconstitution after alpha-beta-depleted transplantation in children. A library of TCRbeta sequences, prepared with unique molecular identifiers, was generated. TCRdb analysed the PCR reads with MiXCR anew, one entry per CDR3 protein. The sample has about 340,000 distinct CDR3 sequences, roughly 15% seen once; the top ten hold roughly 40%. Deletions cut 7 bases from V and 2 bases from J, with 9 bases between. The CDR3 sequence is 12 residues long. Germline CDR1 MDHEN, CDR2 SYDVKM. This clonotype was detected a few times. What it binds is unknown. Study results and caveats: It was surviving recipient T cells and thymic progenitors that gave some patients high TCRbeta diversity at day 60. It was reported that alpha-beta T cells came from several hundred expanded graft clones (about two months after transplant).

The sequenced sample was PBMCs, mostly from graft donor cells, obtained 360 days after TCRalphabeta/CD19-depleted stem cell transplant. The sequence was collected from a male patient between 2 and 10 years old who had a stem cell transplant for acute lymphoblastic leukemia, so the T cells may come from the graft donor. The gene calls are TRBV28 and TRBJ2-7; D gene unclear. For the CDR3, the DNA is TGTGCCAGCACCTCCGATCCCTACGAGCAGTACTTC. Amino acids: CASTSDPYEQYF.